This T cell receptor (beta chain) emerged from a study of blood T cells in healthy people across ages. Study conclusions and caveats: A strong correlation was seen between TCR beta diversity and naive T cell percentage. In older individuals, TCR beta diversity per million T cells was lower, falling roughly linearly with age.

PCR was performed a second time for about 6 to 12 cycles using a sample-barcoded 5' primer and a J-beta primer mix. CDR3-containing paired-end reads numbered at least 3 million in each sample. TCRdb processed the 5' RACE reads anew with MiXCR; each CDR3 protein has one entry. The table records 700,000 or so distinct CDR3 sequences, over 40% of them present only once. Germline loops: CDR1 MNHEY, CDR2 SVGAGI. Trimming took off 2 bases at V and 3 bases at J, with 16 bases between the two ends. The CDR3 has 16 amino acids. Of note for this clonotype: Its target is not known.

Material for sequencing was blood. This chain uses TRBV6-5 with TRBJ2-5, with D perhaps TRBD1 (6 bases). The source is a man older than 75 in good health. The CDR3 DNA reads TGTGCCAGCAGTTACACAGGGCGGACACGTAAAGAGACCCAGTACTTC. It translates to CASSYTGRTRKETQYF.